These 24 T cell receptor beta chains originate from one sample sequenced in a study of identical twins. TCRdb processed the 5' RACE reads anew with MiXCR; each CDR3 protein has one entry. The repertoire consists of 1.5 million to 2 million distinct CDR3 sequences, with about 32% occurring once and the leading ten covering about 0.25%. Material for sequencing was cord blood. All receptors come from a newborn girl in good health.

The rearrangement links TRBV5-1 to TRBJ2-2; either TRBD1 or TRBD2 may supply D (5 bases each). V shed 4 bases and J shed 7 bases, with 11 bases lying between them. The CDR3 consists of 13 residues. Germline-derived CDR1 and CDR2 are SGHRS and YFSETQ. The CDR3 sequence is CASSPVGDGELFF. CDR3 sequence (DNA): TGCGCCAGCAGCCCCGTGGGGGACGGGGAGCTGTTTTTT.

The chain recombines TRBV14 with TRBJ2-1; a weak D match, TRBD1 (6 bases). Trimming cost V 2 bases and J 10 bases, with 15 bases left between them. The CDR3 is 14 residues long. The germline CDR1 and CDR2 sequences are SGHDN and FVKESK. Written as DNA, the CDR3 is TGTGCCAGCAGCCAAATTCAGGGGATTTACGAGCAGTTCTTC. This sequence encodes CASSQIQGIYEQFF.

The chain carries TRBV27 and TRBJ2-3; TRBD1 aligns across 7 bases. This CDR3 is built from 15 residues. CDR1 is MNHEY, CDR2 SMNVEV, per germline (reference sequence). Unmatched junction bases numbered 6, after V lost 5 bases and J lost 1 base. CDR3 protein: CASSRPGTGTDTQYF. CDR3 DNA sequence: TGTGCCAGCAGTCGGCCCGGGACAGGCACAGATACGCAGTATTTT.

The table lists this clonotype with a few counts. The V and J genes are TRBV27 and TRBJ2-7, with 12 bases that match TRBD2. The CDR3 is made up of 16 amino acids. V shed 5 bases and J 7 bases; nucleotides not matched to a gene: 12. Germline loops: CDR1 MNHEY, CDR2 SMNVEV (reference sequence). DNA of the CDR3: TGTGCCAGCAGTCCCCGGACTAGCGGGAATCTGGGAGAGCAGTACTTC. It yields the protein CASSPRTSGNLGEQYF.

The chain has TRBV2 and TRBJ2-6; the D gene could be TRBD1 or TRBD2 (5 bases each). Trimming left V 1 base short and J 4 bases short, with 11 bases between. CDR1 and CDR2 (germline): SNHLY, FYNNEI. The CDR3 runs to 16 residues. The CDR3 loop is CASSEVGGAGANVLTF. The CDR3 region has the DNA TGTGCCAGCAGTGAAGTTGGGGGTGCCGGGGCCAACGTCCTGACTTTC.

At least ten counts were recorded for this clonotype. V is TRBV28 and J is TRBJ2-1; TRBD2 matches 11 bases. The germline V gene encodes CDR1 MDHEN and CDR2 SYDVKM. V gave up 4 bases and J gave up 5 bases; unmatched junction bases: 7. There are 16 residues in the CDR3. CDR3 coding DNA: TGTGCCAGCAGTTCCATGACTAGCGGGGTCGACAATGAGCAGTTCTTC. Residues: CASSSMTSGVDNEQFF.

This rearrangement joins TRBV29-1 to TRBJ1-2; tentatively, D is TRBD1 (6 bases). The CDR3 is 13 residues long. CDR1 SQVTM and CDR2 ANQGSEA come from the germline V gene. The V gene lost 7 bases and the J gene lost 2 bases, with 14 bases spanning the gap. This chain's CDR3 is CSAHREVNYGYTF. CDR3 nucleotides: TGCAGCGCGCACAGGGAAGTGAACTATGGCTACACCTTC.

A single count supports this clonotype. The chain couples TRBV5-1 to TRBJ2-2; no clear D. Germline loops: CDR1 SGHRS, CDR2 YFSETQ. Trimming pared 4 bases from V and 0 bases from J, leaving 10 bases between. The length of the CDR3 is 15 residues. CDR3 coding DNA: TGCGCCAGCAGCACCTCTTGGGCGAACACCGGGGAGCTGTTTTTT. It translates to CASSTSWANTGELFF.

CDR3 coding DNA: TGTGCCAGCAGCAAGAAATCTCCTCGGGACAGGGTGGCCCAGCGGGTCTACAATGAGCAGTTCTTC. It encodes CASSKKSPRDRVAQRVYNEQFF. The rearrangement links TRBV21-1 to TRBJ2-1; the tabulated D call, TRBD1, remains unverified against the DNA. TRBV21-1 is annotated as a pseudogene. This CDR3 is 22 amino acids long.

The chain joins TRBV20-1 to TRBJ1-6, with D possibly matching TRBD1 (6 bases). Trimming left V 6 bases short and J 8 bases short, with 14 bases between. Germline V CDR1 and CDR2: DFQATT, SNEGSKA (reference sequence). CDR3 length: 13 amino acids. The CDR3 nucleotides read TGCAGTGCGGAACAGGGAGGGGATTCACCCCTCCACTTT. Its translation is CSAEQGGDSPLHF.

This clonotype was counted only a few times. The CDR3 bases are TGTGCCAGCAGTGATCAAGCGGGGGGTCGGAATGAGCAGTTCTTC. Protein product: CASSDQAGGRNEQFF. This chain links TRBV2 with TRBJ2-1, with TRBD2 matching 9 bases. V lost 3 bases to trimming and J lost 7 bases; unmatched junction nucleotides: 7. The length of the CDR3 is 15 residues. Germline lookup yields CDR1 SNHLY and CDR2 FYNNEI.

The chain combines TRBV5-1 with TRBJ2-7; D gene unclear. CDR3 length: 12 residues. The germline V gene encodes CDR1 SGHRS and CDR2 YFSETQ. V dropped 0 bases and J dropped 5 bases, with 6 bases sitting between them. The CDR3 sequence is CASSLVENEQYF. The CDR3, as DNA: TGCGCCAGCAGCTTGGTTGAGAACGAGCAGTACTTC. Looking up the rest from reference TRBV5-1 and TRBJ2-7 gives the full variable domain: KAGVTQTPRYLIKTRGQQVTLSCSPISGHRSVSWYQQTPGQGLQFLFEYFSETQRNKGNFPGRFSGRQFSNSRSEMNVSTLELGDSALYLCASSLVENEQYFGPGTRLTVT.

V usage is TRBV6-6 and J usage is TRBJ2-1; the D gene is possibly TRBD2 (5 bases). CDR3 length: 13 residues. Per the germline V gene, CDR1 is MNHNY and CDR2 is SVGAGI (reference sequence). Deletions cut 7 bases from V and 10 bases from J, with 17 bases between. The CDR3 region is CASTPWTGWEQFF. CDR3 DNA: TGTGCCAGCACCCCTTGGACGGGGTGGGAGCAGTTCTTC.

The rearrangement uses TRBV3-1 and TRBJ2-3, with D possibly being TRBD2 (6 bases). The CDR3 loop spans 16 amino acids. Trimming shortened V by 3 bases and J by 2 bases, and 15 bases separated the two germline ends. From germline, CDR1 is LGHDT and CDR2 YNNKEL (reference sequence). The CDR3 coding sequence is TGTGCCAGCAGCCACCGAGGGACTGGATACACAGATACGCAGTATTTT. Encoded protein: CASSHRGTGYTDTQYF.

The sample holds a few counts of this clonotype. The CDR3 nucleotides read TGTGCCAGCAGGATGGCGGGGGGGCCGGGGGAGCAGTACTTC. Its translation is CASRMAGGPGEQYF. The chain uses TRBV6-2 or TRBV6-3 and TRBJ2-4; TRBD2 agrees at 9 bases. The CDR3 totals 14 residues. V trimming: 6 bases; J trimming: 13 bases; junction bases outside the gene matches: 13. Looked up from germline, CDR1 is MNHEY and CDR2 is SVGEGT.

The chain couples TRBV20-1 to TRBJ1-2, with a possible D match to TRBD1 (6 bases). The CDR3 has 12 residues. In germline, CDR1 is DFQATT, CDR2 SNEGSKA (reference sequence). Trimming took off 1 base at V and 4 bases at J, with 7 bases between the two ends. The CDR3 DNA reads as TGCAGTGCTAGAGCGACAGGCTATGGCTACACCTTC. This codes for CSARATGYGYTF.

This clonotype has more than one count but fewer than ten. V and J are TRBV6-1 and TRBJ1-6; TRBD1 might be the D (5 bases). V lost 4 bases and J lost 7, with 17 bases in between. This CDR3 has 16 amino acids. Germline CDR1 reads MNHNS; CDR2 reads SASEGT. The CDR3 DNA sequence: TGTGCCAGCAGTGCCAGGGTAAGAGAACCGAATTCACCCCTCCACTTT. Its translation is CASSARVREPNSPLHF.

This clonotype was counted between two and nine times. This chain uses TRBV20-1 with TRBJ2-7; TRBD2 agrees at 11 bases. The CDR3 runs 18 residues. Germline loops: CDR1 DFQATT, CDR2 SNEGSKA (reference sequence). The V segment lost 1 base and the J segment 5 bases; nucleotides outside the gene matches: 16. CDR3 nucleotides: TGCAGTGCTAGAGTTTGGGGGCTACCTAGCGGGAGGTGCCACGAGCAGTACTTC. This sequence encodes CSARVWGLPSGRCHEQYF.

This clonotype occurred a few times. The chain couples TRBV20-1 to TRBJ2-1; D might be TRBD1 (10 bases). V lost 3 bases and J 7 bases, leaving 31 bases between the germline ends. This CDR3 comprises 19 residues. Germline loops: CDR1 DFQATT, CDR2 SNEGSKA (reference sequence). CDR3 sequence: CSASPRQGARLAGRNEQFF. The CDR3 nucleotides are TGCAGTGCTAGTCCCAGACAGGGGGCGCGGCTAGCGGGAAGGAATGAGCAGTTCTTC.

As regards this clonotype: A far larger clone is one base from this, pointing to a likely read error. V is TRBV7-7 and J is TRBJ2-3, with D perhaps being TRBD1 or TRBD2 (6 bases each). This CDR3 has 14 residues. CDR1 and CDR2 from the germline V gene are SSHAT and FNYEAQ (reference sequence). In nucleotides, the CDR3 is TGTGCCAGCAGCTTAGGGGGGGCCACAGGTACGCAGTATTTT. Amino acids: CASSLGGATGTQYF.

This clonotype was picked up many times. This chain joins TRBV12-3 or TRBV12-4 and TRBJ2-5, with D tentatively TRBD2 (6 bases). CDR3 length: 12 residues. V lost 6 bases and J lost 3, with 8 bases in between. The CDR3 coding sequence is TGTGCCAGCAGGCGACTAGAAGAGACCCAGTACTTC. The encoded protein is CASRRLEETQYF.

V gene TRBV4-2 combines with J gene TRBJ2-1; 13 nucleotides line up with TRBD2. The J segment lost 5 bases and the V segment lost 5 bases, leaving 12 bases of the junction unmatched. The CDR3 loop spans 18 amino acids. The germline V gene has CDR1 LGHNA and CDR2 YNFKEQ. The CDR3 region is CASSDEGGGLAGHNEQFF. CDR3 coding DNA: TGTGCCAGCAGCGACGAAGGGGGGGGACTAGCGGGACACAATGAGCAGTTCTTC.

This chain connects TRBV11-2 to TRBJ2-1; 12 bases align to TRBD2. There are 16 residues in the CDR3. The germline V gene encodes CDR1 SGHAT and CDR2 FQNNGV. Trimming removed 4 bases from V and 3 bases from J; junction bases left unmatched: 4. CDR3 amino acids: CASSYLTSGSYNEQFF. For the CDR3, the DNA is TGTGCCAGCAGCTACCTGACTAGCGGGAGCTACAATGAGCAGTTCTTC.

This chain links TRBV20-1 with TRBJ2-4, with 12 bases lining up with TRBD2. TRBJ2-5 explains the end of the DNA better; the J call may be wrong. Germline CDR1 reads DFQATT; CDR2 reads SNEGSKA (reference sequence). The CDR3 spans 15 residues. CDR3 in amino acids: CSASPLGTSGETQYF. CDR3 in DNA: TGCAGTGCTAGTCCGTTGGGGACTAGCGGGGAGACCCAGTACTTC.